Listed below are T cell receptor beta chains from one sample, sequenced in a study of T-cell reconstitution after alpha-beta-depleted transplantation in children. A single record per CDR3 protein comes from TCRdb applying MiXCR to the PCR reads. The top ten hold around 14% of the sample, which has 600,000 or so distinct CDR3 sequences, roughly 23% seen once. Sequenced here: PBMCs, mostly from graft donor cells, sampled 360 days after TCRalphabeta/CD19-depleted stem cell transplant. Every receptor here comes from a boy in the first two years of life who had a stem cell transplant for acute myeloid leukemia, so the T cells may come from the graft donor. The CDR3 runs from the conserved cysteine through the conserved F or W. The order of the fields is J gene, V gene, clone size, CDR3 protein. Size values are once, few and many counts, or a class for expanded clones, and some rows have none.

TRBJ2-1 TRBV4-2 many CASSQDVTSGGAYEQFF
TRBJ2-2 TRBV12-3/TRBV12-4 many CASKQGANTGELFF
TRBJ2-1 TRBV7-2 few CASSLALRANEQFF
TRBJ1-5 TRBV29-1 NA CSVGGGKDQPQHF
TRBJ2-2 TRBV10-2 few CASSERGRELFF
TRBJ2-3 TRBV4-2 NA CASSQEADHLLTDTQYF
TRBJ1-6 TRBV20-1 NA CSATSGQVNSPLHF
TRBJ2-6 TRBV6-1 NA CASRTGQGSGANVLTF
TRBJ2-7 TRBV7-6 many CASSLRDKDVEQYF
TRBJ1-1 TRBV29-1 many CSVDGGSTGGPNTEAFF
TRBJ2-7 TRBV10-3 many CAISEAGQLYEQYF